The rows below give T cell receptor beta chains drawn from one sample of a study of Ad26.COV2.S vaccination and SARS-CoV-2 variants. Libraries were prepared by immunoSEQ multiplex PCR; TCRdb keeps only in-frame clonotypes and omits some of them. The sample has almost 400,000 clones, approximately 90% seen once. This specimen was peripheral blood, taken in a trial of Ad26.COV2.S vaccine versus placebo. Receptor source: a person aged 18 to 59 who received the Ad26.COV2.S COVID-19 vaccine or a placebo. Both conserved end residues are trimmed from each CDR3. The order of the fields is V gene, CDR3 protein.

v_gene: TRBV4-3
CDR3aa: ASSRNLAEPQL

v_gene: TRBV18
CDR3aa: ASSSNRVGMNTEAF

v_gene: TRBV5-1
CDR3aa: ASSLMAGASKEQF

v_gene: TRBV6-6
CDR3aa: ASLPRGGSDEQY

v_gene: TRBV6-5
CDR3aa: ASSTGETQY

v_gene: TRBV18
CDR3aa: ASSEIRGQPQH

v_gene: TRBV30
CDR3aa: ALGGTEAF

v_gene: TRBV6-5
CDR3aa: ASSNSGSYEQY

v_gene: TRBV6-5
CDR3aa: ASSPNRGDTIY

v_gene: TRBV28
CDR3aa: ASSSPQANYGYT

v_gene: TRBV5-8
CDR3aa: ASSPGGGGYGYT

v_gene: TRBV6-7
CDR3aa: ASSRDNKSSYEQY

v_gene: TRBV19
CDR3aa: ASSIIGTPNQPQH

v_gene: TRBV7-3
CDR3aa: ASSLMGGSYEQY

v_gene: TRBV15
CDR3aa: ATSRSRSGELF

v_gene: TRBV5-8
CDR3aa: ASRTTAGGYT

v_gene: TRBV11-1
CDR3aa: ASSRLVNTGELF

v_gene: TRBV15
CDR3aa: ATSRGTLQGGTDTQY

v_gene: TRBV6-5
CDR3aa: ASSSSHTEAF

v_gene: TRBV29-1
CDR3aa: SVEDVGQGSGANVLT

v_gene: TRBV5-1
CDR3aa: ASSLQGYEQY

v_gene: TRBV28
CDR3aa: ASGGQTQNTEAF

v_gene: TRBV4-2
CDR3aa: ASSQELAGGPYEQF

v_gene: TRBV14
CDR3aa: ASSQSTGVWGTDTQY

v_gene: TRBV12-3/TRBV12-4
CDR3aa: ASSRTDTGELF

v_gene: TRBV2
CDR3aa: ASRFGAGDSYEQY

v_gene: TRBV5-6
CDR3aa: ASSLGQGMVAGELF

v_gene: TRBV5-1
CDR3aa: ASNPGLAGPDTQY

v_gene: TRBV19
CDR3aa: ASRFGGELF

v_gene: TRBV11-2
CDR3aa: ASSPDRVYGYT